The clone carrying this T cell receptor beta chain was seen a few times. TCRdb processed the 5' RACE reads anew with MiXCR; each CDR3 protein has one entry. The data show 450,000 to 650,000 distinct CDR3 sequences, with less than 25% seen just once and around 8.4% held by the top ten. The CDR3 extends over 13 amino acids. V gave up 7 bases and J gave up 5 bases, with 14 bases separating them. The V gene's germline CDR1 is DFQATT and CDR2 SNEGSKA (reference sequence). This record comes from a study of T-cell memory formation after mild COVID-19. Sequenced: PBMCs or a T cell subset sorted from them (not recorded which). This chain uses TRBV20-1 with TRBJ2-2; possible D gene TRBD2, 5 bases. The sequence was obtained from an adult woman who had mild COVID-19 (a few samples of this study predate the infection). Cell type and time point are not known. CDR3 DNA sequence: TGCAGTGTTAAAAGCGGTGGGACCGGGGAGCTGTTTTTT. This codes for CSVKSGGTGELFF.